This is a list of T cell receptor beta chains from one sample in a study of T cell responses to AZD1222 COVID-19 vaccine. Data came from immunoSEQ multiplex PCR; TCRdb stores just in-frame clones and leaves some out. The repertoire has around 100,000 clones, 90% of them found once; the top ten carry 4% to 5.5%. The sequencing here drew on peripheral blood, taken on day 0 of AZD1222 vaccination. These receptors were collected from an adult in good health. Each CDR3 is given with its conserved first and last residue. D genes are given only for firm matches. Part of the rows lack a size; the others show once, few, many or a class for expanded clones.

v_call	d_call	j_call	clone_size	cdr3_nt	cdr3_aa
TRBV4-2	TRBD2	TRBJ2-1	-	TGTGCCAGCAGCCAAGCAGCGGGGGGGAGGAATGAGCAGTTCTTC	CASSQAAGGRNEQFF
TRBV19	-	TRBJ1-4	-	TGTGCCAGTAGTATCGGGGCGACTAATGAAAAACTGTTTTTT	CASSIGATNEKLFF
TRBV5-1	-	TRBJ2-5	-	TGCGCCAGCAGCTGGAATCAAGAGACCCAGTACTTC	CASSWNQETQYF
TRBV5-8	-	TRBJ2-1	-	TGTGCCAGCAGCCTGCCGGCAGTGTACAATGAGCAGTTCTTC	CASSLPAVYNEQFF
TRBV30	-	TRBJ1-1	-	TGTGCCTGGAGTGTACCCGGCGGGGGCACTGAAGCTTTCTTT	CAWSVPGGGTEAFF
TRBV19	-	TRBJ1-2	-	TGTGCCAGTAGTGTTTTGTGGGGGGACGGCTACACCTTC	CASSVLWGDGYTF
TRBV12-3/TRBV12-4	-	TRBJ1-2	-	TGTGCCAGCAGCCCGGGGACGGCCTATGGCTACACCTTC	CASSPGTAYGYTF
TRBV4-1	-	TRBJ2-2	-	TGCGCCAGCAGCCAAGGGTTCCCGAACACCGGGGAGCTGTTTTTT	CASSQGFPNTGELFF
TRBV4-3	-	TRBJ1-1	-	TGCGCCAGCAGCCAAGACCCTGGAGTTAGGGTAACTGAAGCTTTCTTT	CASSQDPGVRVTEAFF
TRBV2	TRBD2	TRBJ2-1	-	TGTGCCAGCAGTACGGGGGGGCCTTACAATGAGCAGTTCTTC	CASSTGGPYNEQFF
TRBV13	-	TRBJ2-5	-	TGTGCCAGCAGCTTAAGGGGGGAAGAGACCCAGTACTTC	CASSLRGEETQYF
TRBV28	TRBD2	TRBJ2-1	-	TGTGCCAGCAGTTCCGGGGGGGCCGGAGATTGTGAGCAGTTCTTC	CASSSGGAGDCEQFF
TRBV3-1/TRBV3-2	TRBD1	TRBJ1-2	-	TGTGCCAGCAGCCGCCGGGACAGGGGCAACTATGGCTACACCTTC	CASSRRDRGNYGYTF
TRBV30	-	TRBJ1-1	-	TGTGCCTGGAGTGGCGGGGAAGGGACAGCTTTCTTT	CAWSGGEGTAFF
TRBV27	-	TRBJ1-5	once	TGTGCCAGCGGTTGGGGGATGAATAGCAATCAGCCCCAGCATTTT	CASGWGMNSNQPQHF
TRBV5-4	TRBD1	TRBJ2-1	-	TGTGCCAGCAGCAAGACAGGGGGGCTATACAATGAGCAGTTCTTC	CASSKTGGLYNEQFF
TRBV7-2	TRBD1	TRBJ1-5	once	TGTGCCAGCAGCTTGGACAGGGCTCTCAGGCCCCAGCATTTT	CASSLDRALRPQHF
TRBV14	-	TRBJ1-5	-	TGTGCCAGCAGCCTACGACAGCAACCCACAGGGCAGCCCCAGCATTTT	CASSLRQQPTGQPQHF
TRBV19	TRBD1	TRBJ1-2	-	TGTGCCAGTAGTGCCTCCGGGACAGGGGTTCCGGGAGGCTACACCTTC	CASSASGTGVPGGYTF
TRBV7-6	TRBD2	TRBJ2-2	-	TGTGCCAGCAGCTCCAGCGGGGGGGCGGTCGGGGAGCTGTTTTTT	CASSSSGGAVGELFF
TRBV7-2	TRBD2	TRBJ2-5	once	TGTGCCAGCAGCTTAGTAGGAGGTGGCGGGGGGGCCCGGGAGACCCAGTACTTC	CASSLVGGGGGARETQYF
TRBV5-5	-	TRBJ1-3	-	TGTGCCAGCAGCTTGGCGGACGTCCGTTCTGGAAACACCATATATTTT	CASSLADVRSGNTIYF
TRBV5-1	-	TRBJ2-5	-	TGCGCCAGCAGTCTCCAGCGGGCTGTTGGAGAGACCCAGTACTTC	CASSLQRAVGETQYF